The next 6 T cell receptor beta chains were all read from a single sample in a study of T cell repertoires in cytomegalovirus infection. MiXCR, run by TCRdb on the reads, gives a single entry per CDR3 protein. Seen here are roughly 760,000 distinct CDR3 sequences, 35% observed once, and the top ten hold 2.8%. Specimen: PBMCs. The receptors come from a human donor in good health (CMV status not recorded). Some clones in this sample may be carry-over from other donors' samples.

The CDR3 DNA reads as TGTGCCAGCTCACCCGTTTTGGGAAATGAGCAGTTCTTC. This translates into CASSPVLGNEQFF. The V call is TRBV18, the J call TRBJ2-1; the D is unclear. Trimming cost V 3 bases and J 7 bases, with 10 bases left between them. CDR3 length: 13 amino acids. In germline, CDR1 is KGHSH, CDR2 LQKENI.

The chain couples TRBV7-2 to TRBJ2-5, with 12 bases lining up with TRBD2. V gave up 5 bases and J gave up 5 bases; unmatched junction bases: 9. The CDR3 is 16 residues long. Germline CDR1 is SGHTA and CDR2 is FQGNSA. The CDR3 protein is CASSPSSGRAIETQYF. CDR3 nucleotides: TGTGCCAGCAGCCCATCTAGCGGGAGGGCCATTGAGACCCAGTACTTC.

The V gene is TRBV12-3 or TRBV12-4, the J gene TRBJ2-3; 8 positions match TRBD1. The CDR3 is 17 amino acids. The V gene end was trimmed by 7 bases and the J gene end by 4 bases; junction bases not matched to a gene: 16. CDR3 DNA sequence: TGTGCCAGCACCCCAGATTCCAGGACAGGGATGTCAGATACGCAGTATTTT. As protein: CASTPDSRTGMSDTQYF.

CDR3 region: CATPKPHRGEYYGYTF. CDR3 coding DNA: TGTGCCACCCCTAAACCGCACAGGGGGGAATACTATGGCTACACCTTC. This sequence joins TRBV24-1 and TRBJ1-2; 8 bases align to TRBD1. V dropped 9 bases and J dropped 3; count of bases not matched to a gene: 14. The CDR3 length is 16 residues. Per the germline V gene, CDR1 is KGHDR and CDR2 is SFDVKD.

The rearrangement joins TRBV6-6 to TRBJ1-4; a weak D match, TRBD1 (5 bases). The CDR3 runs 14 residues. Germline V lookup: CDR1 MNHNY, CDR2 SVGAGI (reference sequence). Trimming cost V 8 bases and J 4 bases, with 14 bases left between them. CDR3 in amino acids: CASSGLSINEKLFF. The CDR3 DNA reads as TGTGCCAGCTCAGGGCTCAGTATTAATGAAAAACTGTTTTTT.

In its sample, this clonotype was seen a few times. The CDR3, as DNA: TGTGCCAGCTCGTACTCTGGAAACACCATATATTTT. Amino acids: CASSYSGNTIYF. This sequence joins TRBV19 and TRBJ1-3; D remains ambiguous. CDR1 LNHDA and CDR2 SQIVND come from the germline V gene (reference sequence). The V gene lost 9 bases and the J gene lost 0 bases, with 6 bases spanning the gap. This CDR3 has 12 residues.